Listed below are T cell receptor beta chains from one sample, sequenced in a study of OX40 agonist ivuxolimab in advanced cancers. Using immunoSEQ multiplex PCR, the repertoire was profiled, and TCRdb retains in-frame clones only, with some absent. The sample lists 60,000 to 75,000 clones, approximately 80% occurring once. The specimen comprised CD4+ or CD8+ T cells sorted from blood, sampled in a trial of the OX40 agonist ivuxolimab. The receptor set was obtained from an adult with an advanced solid tumor such as melanoma, head and neck, liver or kidney cancer. Each CDR3 is given with its conserved first and last residue. Fields, in order: CDR3 length, clone size, D gene, J gene, V gene, CDR3 DNA, CDR3 protein. A D gene is named only where the DNA matches it firmly. Size tells how often a clone was seen (once, few, many) or the class of an expanded clone, and some rows leave it out.

len: 13; abundance: few; d_gene: TRBD1; j_gene: TRBJ1-5; v_gene: TRBV7-9; CDR3nt: TGTGCCAGCGGGGCAGGGGGCGGACAGCCCCAGCATTTT; CDR3aa: CASGAGGGQPQHF
len: 15; abundance: NA; d_gene: NA; j_gene: TRBJ2-7; v_gene: TRBV21-1; CDR3nt: TGTGCCAGCAGCAAAGGGGAAGGAAACTCCTACGAGCAGTACTTC; CDR3aa: CASSKGEGNSYEQYF
len: 14; abundance: NA; d_gene: NA; j_gene: TRBJ2-3; v_gene: TRBV27; CDR3nt: TGTGCCAGCAGTTTATCGGCGAACGGGGATACGCAGTATTTT; CDR3aa: CASSLSANGDTQYF
len: 15; abundance: NA; d_gene: TRBD1; j_gene: TRBJ1-2; v_gene: TRBV28; CDR3nt: TGTGCCAGCAGTTCCATGACAGGGGGTCGTGACGGCTACACCTTC; CDR3aa: CASSSMTGGRDGYTF
len: 16; abundance: NA; d_gene: NA; j_gene: TRBJ1-6; v_gene: TRBV6-5; CDR3nt: TGTGCCAGCAGTTACGGCGTGAGCTCCTATAATTCACCCCTCCACTTT; CDR3aa: CASSYGVSSYNSPLHF
len: 17; abundance: NA; d_gene: NA; j_gene: TRBJ2-6; v_gene: TRBV7-2; CDR3nt: TGTGCCAGCAGCTTAGTTGTGCAGGGTACCGGGGCCAACGTCCTGACTTTC; CDR3aa: CASSLVVQGTGANVLTF
len: 14; abundance: once; d_gene: TRBD1; j_gene: TRBJ1-3; v_gene: TRBV5-5; CDR3nt: TGTGCCAGCAGCTCTCAGGGGGGCGGAAACACCATATATTTT; CDR3aa: CASSSQGGGNTIYF
len: 12; abundance: NA; d_gene: NA; j_gene: TRBJ2-5; v_gene: TRBV18; CDR3nt: TGTGCCAGCCGCGGACAGCAAGAGACCCAGTACTTC; CDR3aa: CASRGQQETQYF
len: 16; abundance: NA; d_gene: NA; j_gene: TRBJ1-4; v_gene: TRBV5-6; CDR3nt: TGTGCCAGCAGCCCCTATCCTGGGGCAACTAATGAAAAACTGTTTTTT; CDR3aa: CASSPYPGATNEKLFF
len: 13; abundance: NA; d_gene: NA; j_gene: TRBJ1-6; v_gene: TRBV18; CDR3nt: TGTGCCAGCTCATCATCAGAGCATTCACCCCTCCACTTT; CDR3aa: CASSSSEHSPLHF
len: 15; abundance: NA; d_gene: NA; j_gene: TRBJ1-3; v_gene: TRBV6-1; CDR3nt: TGTGCCAGCAGTGAACGAGGGAAGGGCGGAAACACCATATATTTT; CDR3aa: CASSERGKGGNTIYF
len: 13; abundance: NA; d_gene: NA; j_gene: TRBJ2-5; v_gene: TRBV19; CDR3nt: TGTGCCAGTGCCGACAGTTCGGCGGAGACCCAGTACTTC; CDR3aa: CASADSSAETQYF
len: 12; abundance: NA; d_gene: TRBD2; j_gene: TRBJ2-5; v_gene: TRBV10-3; CDR3nt: TGTGCCTCCATGGACGGGGGGGAGACCCAGTACTTC; CDR3aa: CASMDGGETQYF
len: 11; abundance: NA; d_gene: TRBD1; j_gene: TRBJ1-2; v_gene: TRBV19; CDR3nt: TGTGCCAGCCGGGACAGGGGTGGCTACACCTTC; CDR3aa: CASRDRGGYTF
len: 14; abundance: NA; d_gene: TRBD2; j_gene: TRBJ2-7; v_gene: TRBV27; CDR3nt: TGTGCCAGCAGTCCGCTAGCGGGGGGAAAGGAGCAGTACTTC; CDR3aa: CASSPLAGGKEQYF
len: 18; abundance: NA; d_gene: TRBD1; j_gene: TRBJ1-3; v_gene: TRBV18; CDR3nt: TGTGCCAGCTCACCCCGCGCCGGGACAGGGTACTCCGGAAACACCATATATTTT; CDR3aa: CASSPRAGTGYSGNTIYF
len: 13; abundance: NA; d_gene: NA; j_gene: TRBJ1-3; v_gene: TRBV5-5; CDR3nt: TGTGCCAGCAGCTTGTGGCAGGGGTTGGAAGGATATTTT; CDR3aa: CASSLWQGLEGYF
len: 13; abundance: NA; d_gene: NA; j_gene: TRBJ1-4; v_gene: TRBV2; CDR3nt: TGTGCCAGCAGTCGTGGGGCAATTGAAAAACTGTTTTTT; CDR3aa: CASSRGAIEKLFF
len: 12; abundance: NA; d_gene: NA; j_gene: TRBJ1-1; v_gene: TRBV11-2; CDR3nt: TGTGCCAGCAGCCCCCCCGCCGCTGAAGCTTTCTTT; CDR3aa: CASSPPAAEAFF
len: 13; abundance: once; d_gene: NA; j_gene: TRBJ2-2; v_gene: TRBV6-1; CDR3nt: TGTGCCAGCAGTGAACAAATCACCGGGGAGCTGTTTTTT; CDR3aa: CASSEQITGELFF
len: 17; abundance: NA; d_gene: TRBD2; j_gene: TRBJ2-7; v_gene: TRBV28; CDR3nt: TGTGCCAGCAGTTTTGGAGCGGGGGGGCGAATTGAGAACGAGCAGTACTTC; CDR3aa: CASSFGAGGRIENEQYF
len: 14; abundance: few; d_gene: NA; j_gene: TRBJ2-7; v_gene: TRBV5-1; CDR3nt: TGCGCCAGCAGAGGGACAATAGATAACTACGAGCAGTACTTC; CDR3aa: CASRGTIDNYEQYF
len: 13; abundance: NA; d_gene: NA; j_gene: TRBJ1-5; v_gene: TRBV5-1; CDR3nt: TGCGCCAGCAGCCGGGGGGAAGGGCAGCCCCAGCATTTT; CDR3aa: CASSRGEGQPQHF
len: 11; abundance: NA; d_gene: NA; j_gene: TRBJ1-3; v_gene: TRBV30; CDR3nt: TGTGCCTGGAGTGTACAAGACAGGCCGCATTTT; CDR3aa: CAWSVQDRPHF
len: 15; abundance: NA; d_gene: NA; j_gene: TRBJ1-5; v_gene: TRBV7-9; CDR3nt: TGTGCCAGCAGCTTAGCCGGGGGTGGCAATCAGCCCCAGCATTTT; CDR3aa: CASSLAGGGNQPQHF
len: 15; abundance: NA; d_gene: TRBD1; j_gene: TRBJ1-4; v_gene: TRBV5-5; CDR3nt: TGTGCCAGCTCCCTACAGGGGGGATCTAATGAAAAACTGTTTTTT; CDR3aa: CASSLQGGSNEKLFF
len: 11; abundance: NA; d_gene: NA; j_gene: TRBJ1-3; v_gene: TRBV20-1; CDR3nt: TGCAGTGCCGACGCCCGAAACACCATATATTTT; CDR3aa: CSADARNTIYF
len: 15; abundance: NA; d_gene: NA; j_gene: TRBJ2-6; v_gene: TRBV7-6; CDR3nt: TGTGCCAGCAGCTTAGTGGGCTCTGGGGCCAACGTCCTGACTTTC; CDR3aa: CASSLVGSGANVLTF
len: 15; abundance: few; d_gene: NA; j_gene: TRBJ2-5; v_gene: TRBV5-1; CDR3nt: TGCGCCAGCAGCTTGGGCTTCAAAGGACGAGAGACCCAGTACTTC; CDR3aa: CASSLGFKGRETQYF
len: 14; abundance: NA; d_gene: NA; j_gene: TRBJ1-4; v_gene: TRBV5-6; CDR3nt: TGTGCCAGCGGACCAGGCGCAACTAATGAAAAACTGTTTTTT; CDR3aa: CASGPGATNEKLFF
len: 14; abundance: once; d_gene: NA; j_gene: TRBJ2-5; v_gene: TRBV9; CDR3nt: TGTGCCAGCAGCGAAGGGACTCGACAAGAGACCCAGTACTTC; CDR3aa: CASSEGTRQETQYF
len: 12; abundance: NA; d_gene: NA; j_gene: TRBJ2-7; v_gene: TRBV10-1; CDR3nt: TGCGCCAGCAGTGAAGGTTCCTACGAGCAGTACTTC; CDR3aa: CASSEGSYEQYF
len: 16; abundance: NA; d_gene: NA; j_gene: TRBJ2-2; v_gene: TRBV5-5; CDR3nt: TGTGCCAGCAGCTTAGCTGGGGGATTGAACACCGGGGAGCTGTTTTTT; CDR3aa: CASSLAGGLNTGELFF